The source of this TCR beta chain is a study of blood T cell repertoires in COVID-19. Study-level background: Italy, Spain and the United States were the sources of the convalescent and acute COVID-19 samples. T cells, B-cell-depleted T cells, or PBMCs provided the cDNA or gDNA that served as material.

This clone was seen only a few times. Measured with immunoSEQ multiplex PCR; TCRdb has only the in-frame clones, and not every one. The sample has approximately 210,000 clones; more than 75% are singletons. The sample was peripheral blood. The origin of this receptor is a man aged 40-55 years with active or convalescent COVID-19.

The CDR3 reads CASSVETGGHQPQHF. In DNA, the CDR3 is TGTGCCAGCAGTGTAGAGACAGGGGGCCATCAGCCCCAGCATTTT. This chain connects TRBV2 to TRBJ1-5, with 10 bases identical to TRBD1. This CDR3 has 15 amino acids. Unmatched junction bases numbered 5, after V lost 4 bases and J lost 5 bases. CDR1 SNHLY and CDR2 FYNNEI come from the germline V gene.